Below, one T cell receptor beta chain is given with its context. This sample is drawn from a study of cytomegalovirus exposure and HLA in healthy donors. Primers for the PCR totalled 60 Vbeta and 13 Jbeta. TCRdb's copy holds only in-frame clones and misses some; the assay was immunoSEQ multiplex PCR. The sample has 40,000 or so clones; the top ten hold just under 4%. The sample comprised PBMCs. This TCR derives from a male donor in good health and CMV-seronegative.

The CDR3 bases are TGTGCCAGCAGCTCCGGGGGCTACGAGCAGTACTTC. Its translation: CASSSGGYEQYF. V usage is TRBV5-4 and J usage is TRBJ2-7, with D perhaps TRBD2 (6 bases). CDR1 and CDR2 from the germline V gene are SGHNT and YYREEE (reference sequence). The CDR3 runs 12 residues. Trimming left V 3 bases short and J 3 bases short, with 7 bases between.